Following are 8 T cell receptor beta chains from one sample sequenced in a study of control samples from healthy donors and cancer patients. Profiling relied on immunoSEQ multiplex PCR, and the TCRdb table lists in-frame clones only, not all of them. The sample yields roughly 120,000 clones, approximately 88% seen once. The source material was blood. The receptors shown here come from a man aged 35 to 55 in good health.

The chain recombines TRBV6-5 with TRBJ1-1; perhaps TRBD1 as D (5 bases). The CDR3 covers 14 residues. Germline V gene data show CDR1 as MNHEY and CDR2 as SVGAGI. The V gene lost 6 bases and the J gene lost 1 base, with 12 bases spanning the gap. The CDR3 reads CASRATEKNTEAFF. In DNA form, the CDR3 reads TGTGCCAGCAGAGCGACAGAGAAGAACACTGAAGCTTTCTTT.

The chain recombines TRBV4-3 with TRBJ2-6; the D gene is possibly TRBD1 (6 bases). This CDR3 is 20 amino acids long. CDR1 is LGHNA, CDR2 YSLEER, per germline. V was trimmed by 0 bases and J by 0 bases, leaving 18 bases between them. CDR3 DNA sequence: TGCGCCAGCAGCCAAGAAGGGTATGTGGGGGCCGACTCTGGGGCCAACGTCCTGACTTTC. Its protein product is CASSQEGYVGADSGANVLTF.

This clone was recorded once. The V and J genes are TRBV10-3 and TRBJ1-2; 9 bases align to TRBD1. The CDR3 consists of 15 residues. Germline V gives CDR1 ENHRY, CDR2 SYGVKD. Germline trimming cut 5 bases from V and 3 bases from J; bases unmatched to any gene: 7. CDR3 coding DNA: TGTGCCATCAGTCCGTGGGACAGGGAGGACTATGGCTACACCTTC. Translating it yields CAISPWDREDYGYTF.

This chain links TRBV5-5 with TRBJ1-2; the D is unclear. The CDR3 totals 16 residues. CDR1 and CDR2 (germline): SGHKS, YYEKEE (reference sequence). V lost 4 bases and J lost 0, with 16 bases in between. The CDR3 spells CASSPLSARTNYGYTF. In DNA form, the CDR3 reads TGTGCCAGCAGCCCCCTTTCTGCCCGGACTAACTATGGCTACACCTTC.

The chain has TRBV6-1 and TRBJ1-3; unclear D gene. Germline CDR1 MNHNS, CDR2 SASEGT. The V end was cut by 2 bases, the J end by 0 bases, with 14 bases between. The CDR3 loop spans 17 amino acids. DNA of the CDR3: TGTGCCAGCAGTGAAAACATGTTGTTTTTCTCTGGAAACACCATATATTTT. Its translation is CASSENMLFFSGNTIYF.

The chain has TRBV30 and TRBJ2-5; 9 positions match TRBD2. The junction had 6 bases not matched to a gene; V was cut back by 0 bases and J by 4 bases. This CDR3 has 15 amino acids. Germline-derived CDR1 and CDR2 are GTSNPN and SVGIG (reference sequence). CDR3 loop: CAWSVGRGGTETQYF. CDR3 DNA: TGTGCCTGGAGTGTAGGGCGGGGGGGCACAGAGACCCAGTACTTC.

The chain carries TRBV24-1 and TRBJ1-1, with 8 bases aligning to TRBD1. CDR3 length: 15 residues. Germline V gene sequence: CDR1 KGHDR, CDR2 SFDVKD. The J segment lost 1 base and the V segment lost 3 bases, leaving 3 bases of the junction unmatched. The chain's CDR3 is CATSDGQGENTEAFF. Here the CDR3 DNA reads TGTGCCACCAGTGATGGACAGGGAGAGAACACTGAAGCTTTCTTT.

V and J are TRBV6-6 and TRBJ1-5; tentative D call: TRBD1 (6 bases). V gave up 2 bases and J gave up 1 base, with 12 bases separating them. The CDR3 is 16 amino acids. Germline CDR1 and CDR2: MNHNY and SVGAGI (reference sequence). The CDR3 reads CASSYLLTGSNQPQHF. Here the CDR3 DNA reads TGTGCCAGCAGTTACCTACTTACAGGGAGCAATCAGCCCCAGCATTTT.